The T cell receptor (beta chain) described here comes from a study of T cell changes during pregnancy in multiple sclerosis. The CDR3 loop spans 14 amino acids. From germline, CDR1 is SGHTA and CDR2 FQGNSA. V gave up 4 bases and J gave up 7 bases, with 13 bases separating them. Produced via immunoSEQ multiplex PCR; TCRdb's table is partial and in-frame only. Of tens of thousands of clones detected, around 91% appear once; the ten largest clones hold 1% to 1.5%. This receptor was identified in a female donor in good health, enrolled as a control in a pregnancy study. The sample consisted of peripheral blood, taken after pregnancy. V and J are TRBV7-2 and TRBJ1-4; D not certain. The CDR3 DNA sequence: TGTGCCAGCAGCTCCCAGCCGACGGGTGAAAAACTGTTTTTT. It codes for CASSSQPTGEKLFF.